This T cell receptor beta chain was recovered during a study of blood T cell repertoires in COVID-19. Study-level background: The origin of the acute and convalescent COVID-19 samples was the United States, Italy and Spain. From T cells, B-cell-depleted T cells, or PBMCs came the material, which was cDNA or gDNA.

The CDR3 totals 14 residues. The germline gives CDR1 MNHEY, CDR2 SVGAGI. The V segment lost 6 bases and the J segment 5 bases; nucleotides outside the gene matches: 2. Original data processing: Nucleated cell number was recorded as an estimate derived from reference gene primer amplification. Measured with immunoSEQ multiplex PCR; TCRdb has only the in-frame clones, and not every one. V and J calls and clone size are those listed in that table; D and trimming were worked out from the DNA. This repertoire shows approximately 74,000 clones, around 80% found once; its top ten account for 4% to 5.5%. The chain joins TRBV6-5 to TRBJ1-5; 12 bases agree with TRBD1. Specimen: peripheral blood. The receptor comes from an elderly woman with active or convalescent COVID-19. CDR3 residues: CASRRDRGHQPQHF. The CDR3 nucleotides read TGTGCCAGCAGAAGGGACAGGGGGCATCAGCCCCAGCATTTT.